One sample yielded the 8 T cell receptor beta chains listed below, sequenced in a study of blood T cell dynamics during melanoma immunotherapy. Time point given: pre-treatment baseline. TCRdb's table, derived via immunoSEQ multiplex PCR, lists solely in-frame clones and lacks some. The sample has some 10,000 clones, roughly 81% seen once. The sequenced sample was blood, obtained from a patient treated with checkpoint blockade. The receptor set was obtained from a human donor with melanoma.

In this sample, this clone turned up a few times. The CDR3 sequence: CASSWDSDSPGYTF. The CDR3 coding sequence is TGTGCCAGCAGCTGGGACAGTGATTCCCCTGGCTACACCTTC. V and J are TRBV7-2 and TRBJ1-2; the match to TRBD1 covers 7 bases. Unmatched junction bases numbered 9, after V lost 4 bases and J lost 7 bases. This CDR3 has 14 residues. Germline V lookup: CDR1 SGHTA, CDR2 FQGNSA.

The V call is TRBV4-1, the J call TRBJ2-7, with 8 positions matching TRBD1. This CDR3 is 15 amino acids long. The J segment lost 0 bases and the V segment lost 6 bases, leaving 7 bases of the junction unmatched. Germline CDR1 is MGHRA and CDR2 is YSYEKL. CDR3 sequence: CASSRDRTNSYEQYF. The CDR3 DNA sequence: TGCGCCAGCAGTCGGGACAGGACCAACTCCTACGAGCAGTACTTC.

V gene TRBV9 combines with J gene TRBJ2-1; maybe TRBD2 (5 bases). CDR1 is SGDLS and CDR2 is YYNGEE in the germline V gene. V was cut by 4 bases and J by 8 bases, with 25 bases left in between. The CDR3 spans 17 residues. The CDR3, as DNA: TGTGCCAGCAGCACAAAGCTCGGAGGCGGGTTAGTCGATGAGCAGTTCTTC. This codes for CASSTKLGGGLVDEQFF.

The CDR3 nucleotides read TGTGCCAGCAGTGCCCCCGGGGGAGGGACTGAAGCTTTCTTT. It codes for CASSAPGGGTEAFF. V is TRBV25-1 and J is TRBJ1-1; possible D gene TRBD1, 5 bases. Germline V gene data show CDR1 as MGHDK and CDR2 as SYGVNS. V was trimmed by 4 bases and J by 5 bases, leaving 14 bases between them. The CDR3 loop spans 14 amino acids.

V usage is TRBV5-8 and J usage is TRBJ1-2, with D perhaps TRBD1 (6 bases). CDR3 length equals 13 residues. V was cut by 4 bases and J by 5 bases, with 12 bases left in between. Looked up from germline, CDR1 is SGHTS and CDR2 is YDEGEE. This chain's CDR3 is CASSPRTDYGYTF. CDR3 DNA sequence: TGTGCCAGCAGCCCCAGGACAGATTATGGCTACACCTTC.

J is TRBJ2-4 and V is TRBV5-1, with D unclear. CDR3 length: 14 residues. Germline V gives CDR1 SGHRS, CDR2 YFSETQ. With 0 bases removed from V and 7 bases from J, the gap between germline ends came to 11 bases. The CDR3 reads CASSLETYGNIQYF. The CDR3 region has the DNA TGCGCCAGCAGCTTGGAAACGTACGGGAACATTCAGTACTTC.

The chain employs TRBV18 and TRBJ1-1; TRBD1 is a possible D gene (5 bases). CDR1 is KGHSH and CDR2 is LQKENI in the germline V gene. The V end lost 3 bases, the J end lost 5 bases, and 19 bases lay between the germline ends. CDR3 length: 16 residues. The CDR3 DNA sequence: TGTGCCAGCTCACCCATCGGAGGCGGGACTGGAACTGAAGCTTTCTTT. This translates into CASSPIGGGTGTEAFF. The complete variable domain, with remaining parts taken from reference TRBV18 and TRBJ1-1, reads NAGVMQNPRHLVRRRGQEARLRCSPMKGHSHVYWYRQLPEEGLKFMVYLQKENIIDESGMPKERFSAEFPKEGPSILRIQQVVRGDSAAYFCASSPIGGGTGTEAFFGQGTRLTVV.

The CDR3 nucleotides are TGTGCTGCGTCCAGGGCGCTCACTGAAGCTTTCTTT. This translates into CAASRALTEAFF. The chain links TRBV30 to TRBJ1-1, with a weak D call TRBD1 (5 bases). Germline loops: CDR1 GTSNPN, CDR2 SVGIG (reference sequence). This CDR3 region has 12 residues.